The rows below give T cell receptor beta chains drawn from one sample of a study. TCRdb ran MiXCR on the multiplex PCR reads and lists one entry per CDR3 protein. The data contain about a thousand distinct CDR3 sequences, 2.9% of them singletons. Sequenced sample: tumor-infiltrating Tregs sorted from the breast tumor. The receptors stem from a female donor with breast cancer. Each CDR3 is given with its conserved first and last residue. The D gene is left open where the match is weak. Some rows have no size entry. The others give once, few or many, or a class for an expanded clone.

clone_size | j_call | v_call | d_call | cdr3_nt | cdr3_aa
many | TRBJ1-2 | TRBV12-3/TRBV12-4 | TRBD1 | TGTGCCAGCAGTTTAGCCGGGACAGGGCGACCCTATGGCTACACCTTC | CASSLAGTGRPYGYTF
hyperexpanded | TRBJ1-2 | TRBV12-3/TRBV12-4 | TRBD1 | TGTGCCAGCAGTTCTGGACAGGCGAACTATGGCTACACCTTC | CASSSGQANYGYTF
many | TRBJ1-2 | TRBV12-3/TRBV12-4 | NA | TGTGCCAGCAGTCATCCGCCCTCTAACTATGGCTACACCTTC | CASSHPPSNYGYTF
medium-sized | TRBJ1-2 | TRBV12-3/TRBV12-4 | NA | TGTGCCAGCAGGAGGGCGGGTGGAGGCGGCTACACCTTC | CASRRAGGGGYTF
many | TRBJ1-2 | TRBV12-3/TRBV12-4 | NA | TGTGCCAGCAGTTTAGCGGGGAATGGCTACACCTTC | CASSLAGNGYTF
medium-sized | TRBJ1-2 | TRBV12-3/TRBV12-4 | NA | TGTGCCAGCAGCCGGGTCGGGGTTTGGTCACAGGGCAACTATGGCTACACCTTC | CASSRVGVWSQGNYGYTF
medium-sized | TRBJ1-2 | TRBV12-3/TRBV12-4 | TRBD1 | TGTGCCAGCAGTCCCGACAGGGCGGACAGGCGTGGCTACACCTTC | CASSPDRADRRGYTF
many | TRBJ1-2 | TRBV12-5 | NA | TGTGCTAGTGGTAGTTTTGGGAGCTATGGCTACACCTTC | CASGSFGSYGYTF
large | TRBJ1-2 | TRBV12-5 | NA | TGTGCTAGTGGTTTGTCCGGCACCAACTATGGCTACACCTTC | CASGLSGTNYGYTF
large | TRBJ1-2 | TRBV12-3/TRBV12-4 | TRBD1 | TGTGCCAGCAGCTCGGACAGGGACTATGGCTACACCTTC | CASSSDRDYGYTF
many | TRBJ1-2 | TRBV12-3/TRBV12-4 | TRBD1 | TGTGCCAGCAGCTGGGACAGGGGAGTCGGCTATGGCTACACCTTC | CASSWDRGVGYGYTF
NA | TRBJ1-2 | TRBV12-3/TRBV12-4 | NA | TGTGCCAGCAGTTTAGGAGTGGATGGCTACACCTTC | CASSLGVDGYTF
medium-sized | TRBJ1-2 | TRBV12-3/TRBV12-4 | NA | TGTGCCAGCAGCGGTCCGGGGAACTATGGCTACACCTTC | CASSGPGNYGYTF
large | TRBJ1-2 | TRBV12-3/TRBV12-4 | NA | TGTGCCAGCAGTTTAAGGAGGGACCATGGCTACACCTTC | CASSLRRDHGYTF
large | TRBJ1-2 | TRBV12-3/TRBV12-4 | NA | TGTGCCAGCAGTTTCCAGTGGGGTGGCTACACCTTC | CASSFQWGGYTF
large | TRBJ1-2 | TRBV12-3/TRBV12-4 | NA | TGTGCCAGCAGTTCAAATAACTCCGCGCGGGGAAAGCGTGGCTACACCTTC | CASSSNNSARGKRGYTF
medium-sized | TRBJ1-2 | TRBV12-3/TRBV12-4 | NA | TGTGCCAGCAGTTTCGGGGACTCAAATTATGGCTACACCTTC | CASSFGDSNYGYTF
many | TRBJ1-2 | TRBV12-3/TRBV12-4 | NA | TGTGCCAGCAGTCCCCGGGACTCCGGAGGCTATGGCTACACCTTC | CASSPRDSGGYGYTF
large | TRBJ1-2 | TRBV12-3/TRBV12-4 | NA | TGTGCCAGCACCTCACAAACGGAAACCTATGGCTACACCTTC | CASTSQTETYGYTF
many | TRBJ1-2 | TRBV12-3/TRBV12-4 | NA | TGTGCCAGCAGTTCCGGAATCTATGGCTACACCTTC | CASSSGIYGYTF
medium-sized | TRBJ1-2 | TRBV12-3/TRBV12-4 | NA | TGTGCCAGCAGTTTGACCGGTAGAGTTGGAGGCTACACCTTC | CASSLTGRVGGYTF
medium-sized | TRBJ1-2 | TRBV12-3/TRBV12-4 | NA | TGTGCCAGCAGTACAGGACTAGGCTACACCTTC | CASSTGLGYTF
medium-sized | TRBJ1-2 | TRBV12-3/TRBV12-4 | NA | TGTGCCAGCAGTTTTATTAGTACGGTGATTACCTATGGCTACACCTTC | CASSFISTVITYGYTF
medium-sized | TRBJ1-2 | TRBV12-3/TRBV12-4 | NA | TGTGCCAGCCGTCCGGACGGGTATGGCTACACCTTC | CASRPDGYGYTF
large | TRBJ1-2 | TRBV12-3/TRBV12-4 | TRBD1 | TGTGCCCGACCCGGGACAGGGACCTATGGCTACACCTTC | CARPGTGTYGYTF
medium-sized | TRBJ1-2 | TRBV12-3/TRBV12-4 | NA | TGTGCCAGCGGGACGGCCTCGTGGTATGGCTACACCTTC | CASGTASWYGYTF
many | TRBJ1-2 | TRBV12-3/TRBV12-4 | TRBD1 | TGTGCCAGCAGCCAAAGACAGGGCGGTGTCTATGGCTACACCTTC | CASSQRQGGVYGYTF
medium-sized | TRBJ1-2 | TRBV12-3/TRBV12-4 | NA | TGTGCCAGCAGTTTGGAAGGCCTGAGGAACTATGGCTACACCTTC | CASSLEGLRNYGYTF
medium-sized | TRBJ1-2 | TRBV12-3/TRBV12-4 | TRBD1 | TGTGCCAGCAGTTTGGGACAGCTCTCTAACTATGGCTACACCTTC | CASSLGQLSNYGYTF
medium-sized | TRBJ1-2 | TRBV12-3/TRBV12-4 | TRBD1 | TGTGCCAGCAATACGGGACAGGGGTATGGCTACACCTTC | CASNTGQGYGYTF
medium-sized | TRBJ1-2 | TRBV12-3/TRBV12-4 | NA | TGTGCCAGCAGTTTTGACTATGGCTACACCTTC | CASSFDYGYTF
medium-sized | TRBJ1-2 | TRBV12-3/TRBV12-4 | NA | TGTGCCAGCAGCCGCCTGGAGTACTATGGCTACACCTTC | CASSRLEYYGYTF
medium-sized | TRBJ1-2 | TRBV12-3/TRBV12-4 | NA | TGTGCCAGCAGCCCGAATACGGTGTTCAACTATGGCTACACCTTC | CASSPNTVFNYGYTF
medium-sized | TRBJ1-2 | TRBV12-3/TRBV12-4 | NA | TGTGCCAGCAGTTTAGGAGATAACTATGGCTACACCTTC | CASSLGDNYGYTF
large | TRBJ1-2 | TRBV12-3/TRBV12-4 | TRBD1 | TGTGCCAGCAGTCTAGGGGACAGAGCTAACTATGGCTACACCTTC | CASSLGDRANYGYTF
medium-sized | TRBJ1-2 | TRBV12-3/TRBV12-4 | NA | TGTGCCAGCAGTGGCCCGCCACTCGACTATGGCTACACCTTC | CASSGPPLDYGYTF
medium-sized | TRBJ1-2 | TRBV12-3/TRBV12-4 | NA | TGTGCCAGCAGTTTCGGGACGTATGGCTACACCTTC | CASSFGTYGYTF
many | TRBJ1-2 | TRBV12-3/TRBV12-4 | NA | TGTGCCAGCAGTTTAGGATCCTATGGCTACACCTTC | CASSLGSYGYTF
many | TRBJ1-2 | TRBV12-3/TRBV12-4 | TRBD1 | TGTGCCAGCACATACGACAGGGGCTATGGCTACACCTTC | CASTYDRGYGYTF
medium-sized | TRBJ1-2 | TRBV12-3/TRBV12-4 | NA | TGTGCCAGCAGTACCCGGGGCTCGGGAGGCTACACCTTC | CASSTRGSGGYTF
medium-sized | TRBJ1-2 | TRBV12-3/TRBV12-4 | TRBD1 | TGTGCCAGCAGGCCTAATAACAGGGGCGCGGGCTATGGCTACACCTTC | CASRPNNRGAGYGYTF
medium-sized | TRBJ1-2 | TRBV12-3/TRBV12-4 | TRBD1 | TGTGCCAGCAGTTTATTGGCCCAAGCCGGGACAGACGAAAAGGGCTACACCTTC | CASSLLAQAGTDEKGYTF
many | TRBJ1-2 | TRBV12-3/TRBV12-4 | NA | TGTGCCAGCAGTTCGACGGATACCGGACTCTATGGCTACACCTTC | CASSSTDTGLYGYTF
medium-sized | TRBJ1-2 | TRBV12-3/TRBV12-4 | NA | TGTGCCAGCAGTTTAGCCAGGGTAGGCTACACCTTC | CASSLARVGYTF
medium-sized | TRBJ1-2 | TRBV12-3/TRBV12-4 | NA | TGTGCCAGCAGTTTACATAGTCCTCTGGGATCTAACTATGGCTACACCTTC | CASSLHSPLGSNYGYTF
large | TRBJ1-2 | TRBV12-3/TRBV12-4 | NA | TGTGCCAGCAGTTTCGCCGCGACCCATGGCTACACCTTC | CASSFAATHGYTF
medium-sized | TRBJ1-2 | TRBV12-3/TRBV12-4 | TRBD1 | TGTGCCAGCAGCCGGGACAGAGGCTATGGCTACACCTTC | CASSRDRGYGYTF
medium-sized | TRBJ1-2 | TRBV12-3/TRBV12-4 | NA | TGTGCCAGCAGTTTACGGGAGGTGAACTATGGCTACACCTTC | CASSLREVNYGYTF
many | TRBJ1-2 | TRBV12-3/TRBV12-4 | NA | TGTGCCAGCAGTCCGGGACTGACATTTATTTATGGCTACACCTTC | CASSPGLTFIYGYTF
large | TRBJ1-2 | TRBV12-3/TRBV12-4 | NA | TGTGCCAGCAGCCTACAGGGTTTATACTATGGCTACACCTTC | CASSLQGLYYGYTF
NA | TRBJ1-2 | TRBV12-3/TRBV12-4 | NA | TGTGCCAGCAGTTACCAGGGGCGCGGTGGCTACACCGTTTTC | CASSYQGRGGYTVF
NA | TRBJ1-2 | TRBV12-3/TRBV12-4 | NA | TGTGTCAGCAGACAACCAGGGGACATCGGAAACTATGGCTACACCTTC | CVSRQPGDIGNYGYTF
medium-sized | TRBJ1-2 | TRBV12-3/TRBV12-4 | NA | TGTGCCAGCAGTCTTACAGGGAACGGCTACACCTTC | CASSLTGNGYTF
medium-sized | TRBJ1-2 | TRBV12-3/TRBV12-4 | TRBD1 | TGTGCCAGCAGTTCGACAACAGGGGCCTATGGCTACACCTTC | CASSSTTGAYGYTF
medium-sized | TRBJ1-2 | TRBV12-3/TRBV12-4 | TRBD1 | TGTGCCAGCAGCCCCTTCCCGGGGACAGGGGAAGATGGCTACACCTTC | CASSPFPGTGEDGYTF
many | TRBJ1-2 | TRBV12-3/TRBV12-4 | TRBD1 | TGTGCCAGCACTCTGAGGACAGGGCCGCTGTGGGGCTACACCTTC | CASTLRTGPLWGYTF
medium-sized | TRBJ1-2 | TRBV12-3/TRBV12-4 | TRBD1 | TGTGCCAGCAGTCCGACAGGGTTAAACTATGGCTACACCTTC | CASSPTGLNYGYTF
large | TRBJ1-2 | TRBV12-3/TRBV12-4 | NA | TGTGCCAGCAGTATACAGGGACGCTATGGCTACACCTTC | CASSIQGRYGYTF